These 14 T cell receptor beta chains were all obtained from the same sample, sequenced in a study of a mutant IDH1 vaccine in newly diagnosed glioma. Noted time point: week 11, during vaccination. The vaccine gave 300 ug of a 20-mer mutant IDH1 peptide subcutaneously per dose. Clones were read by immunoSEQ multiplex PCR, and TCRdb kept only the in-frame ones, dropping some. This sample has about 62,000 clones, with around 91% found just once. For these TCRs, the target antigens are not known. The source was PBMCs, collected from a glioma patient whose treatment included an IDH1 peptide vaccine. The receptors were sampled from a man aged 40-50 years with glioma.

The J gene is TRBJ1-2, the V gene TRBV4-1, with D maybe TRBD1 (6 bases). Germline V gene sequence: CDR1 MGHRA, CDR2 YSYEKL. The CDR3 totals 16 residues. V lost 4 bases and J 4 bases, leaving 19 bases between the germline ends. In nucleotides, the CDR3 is TGCGCCAGCAGCCTATACCAGGACAGCTCTGGCTATGGCTACACCTTC. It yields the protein CASSLYQDSSGYGYTF.

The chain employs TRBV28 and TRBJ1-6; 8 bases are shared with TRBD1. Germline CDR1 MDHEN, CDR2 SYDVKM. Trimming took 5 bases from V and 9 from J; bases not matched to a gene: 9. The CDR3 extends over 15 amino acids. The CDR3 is CASSPMGQEFSPLHF. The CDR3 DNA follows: TGTGCCAGCAGTCCTATGGGACAGGAATTTTCACCCCTCCACTTT.

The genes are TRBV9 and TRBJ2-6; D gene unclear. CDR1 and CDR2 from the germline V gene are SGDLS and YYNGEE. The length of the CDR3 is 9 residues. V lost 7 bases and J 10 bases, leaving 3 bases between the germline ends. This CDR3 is CASRNVLTF. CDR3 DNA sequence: TGTGCCAGCCGGAACGTCCTGACTTTC.

The CDR3 spells CATSRDRANYGYTF. In DNA, the CDR3 is TGTGCCACCAGCAGAGATCGGGCGAACTATGGCTACACCTTC. The rearrangement joins TRBV15 to TRBJ1-2; no reliable D call. Trimming stripped 0 bases from V and 2 bases from J, with 7 bases between. This CDR3 is 14 amino acids long. Germline CDR1 is LNHNV and CDR2 is YYDKDF (reference sequence).

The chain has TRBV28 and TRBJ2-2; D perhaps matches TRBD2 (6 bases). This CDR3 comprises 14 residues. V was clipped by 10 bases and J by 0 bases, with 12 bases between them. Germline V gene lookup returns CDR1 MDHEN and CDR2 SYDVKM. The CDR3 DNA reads TGTGCCACCAGGGCGGGGCCGAACACCGGGGAGCTGTTTTTT. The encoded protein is CATRAGPNTGELFF.

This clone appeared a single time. The CDR3 DNA reads as TGCGCCAGCAGCTTGGAGGTGGGGGCGGAAAAACTGTTTTTT. Amino acids: CASSLEVGAEKLFF. The rearrangement uses TRBV5-1 and TRBJ1-4, with D perhaps TRBD1 (6 bases). Deletions cut 0 bases from V and 8 bases from J, with 11 bases between. CDR1 SGHRS and CDR2 YFSETQ come from the germline V gene. This CDR3 has 14 residues.

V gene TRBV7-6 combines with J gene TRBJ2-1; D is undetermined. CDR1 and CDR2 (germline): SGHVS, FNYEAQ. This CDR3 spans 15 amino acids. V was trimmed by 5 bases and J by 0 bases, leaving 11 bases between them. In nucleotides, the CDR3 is TGTGCCAGCAGCCCGACAACGAGCTCCTACAATGAGCAGTTCTTC. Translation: CASSPTTSSYNEQFF.

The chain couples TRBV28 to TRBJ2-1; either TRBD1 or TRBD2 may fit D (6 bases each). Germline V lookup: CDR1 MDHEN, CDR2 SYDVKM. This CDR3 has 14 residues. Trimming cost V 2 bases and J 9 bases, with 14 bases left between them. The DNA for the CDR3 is TGTGCCAGCAGTTTAATTGGGCCGGGGGCTGAGCAGTTCTTC. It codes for CASSLIGPGAEQFF.

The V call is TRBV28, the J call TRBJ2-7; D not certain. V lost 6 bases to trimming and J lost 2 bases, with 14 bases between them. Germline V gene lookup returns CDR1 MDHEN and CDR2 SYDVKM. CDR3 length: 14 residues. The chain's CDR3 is CASSRGFIAYEQYF. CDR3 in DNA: TGTGCCAGCAGCAGAGGATTTATTGCCTACGAGCAGTACTTC.

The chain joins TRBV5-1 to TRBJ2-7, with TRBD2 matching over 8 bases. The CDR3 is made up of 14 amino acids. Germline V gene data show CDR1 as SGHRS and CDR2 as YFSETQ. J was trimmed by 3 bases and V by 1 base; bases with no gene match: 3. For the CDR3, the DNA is TGCGCCAGCAGCTTGAAGGGACTAGACTACGAGCAGTACTTC. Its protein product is CASSLKGLDYEQYF.

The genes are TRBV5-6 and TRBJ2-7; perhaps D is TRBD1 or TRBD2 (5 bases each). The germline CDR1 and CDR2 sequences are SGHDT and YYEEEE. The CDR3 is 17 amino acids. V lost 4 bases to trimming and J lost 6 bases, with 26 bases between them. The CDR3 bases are TGTGCCAGCAGCCCCCGTGGTAGGGGACGGATCCTAGGCGAGCAGTACGTC. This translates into CASSPRGRGRILGEQYV.

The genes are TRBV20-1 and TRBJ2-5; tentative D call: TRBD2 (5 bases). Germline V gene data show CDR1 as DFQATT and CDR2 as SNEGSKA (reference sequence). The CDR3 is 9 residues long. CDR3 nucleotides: TGCCCCGGGAAGAAGACCCAGTACTTC. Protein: CPGKKTQYF.

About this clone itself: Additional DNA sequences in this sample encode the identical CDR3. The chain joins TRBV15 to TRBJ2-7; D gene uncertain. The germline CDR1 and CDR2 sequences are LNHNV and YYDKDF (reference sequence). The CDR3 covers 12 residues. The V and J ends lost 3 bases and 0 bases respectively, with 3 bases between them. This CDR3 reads CATSSGSYEQYF. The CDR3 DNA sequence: TGTGCCACCAGCAGTGGCTCCTACGAGCAGTACTTC.

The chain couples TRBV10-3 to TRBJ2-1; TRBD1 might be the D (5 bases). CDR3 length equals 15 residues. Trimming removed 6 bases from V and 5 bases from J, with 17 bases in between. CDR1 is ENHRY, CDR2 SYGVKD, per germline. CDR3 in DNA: TGTGCCATCAGCTTTGACAGCGTAGGGAACAATGAGCAGTTCTTC. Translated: CAISFDSVGNNEQFF.